This entry is about one T cell receptor (beta chain). Its antigen is unknown. This entry is derived from a study of cytomegalovirus exposure and HLA in healthy donors. The germline CDR1 and CDR2 sequences are SGHNT and YENEEA. This CDR3 comprises 15 residues. The V end lost 1 base, the J end lost 5 bases, and 14 bases lay between the germline ends. Whole-study findings and limits: A missense variant in DCLRE1C was later tied to TCR beta V- and J-gene trimming. Some highly shared sequence variants likely arose as a pipeline artifact. Upon later analysis, TCR association rates were observed to vary by HLA locus, being highest for DRB1 and lowest for HLA-C.

The study ran its PCR with 60 Vbeta and 13 Jbeta primers. Sequenced by immunoSEQ multiplex PCR; TCRdb stores in-frame clones only, minus some. The table records about 180,000 clones, about 79% of them present only once. These donors, healthy bone marrow donors, were studied. The receptor comes from a girl aged 2 to 10 in good health and CMV-seropositive. Sequenced input: PBMCs. The V and J genes are TRBV11-3 and TRBJ1-2; D is possibly TRBD1 (5 bases). In DNA, the CDR3 is TGTGCCAGCAGCTTAGTGGGGGGGACGGCTTATGGCTACACCTTC. Translated, it gives CASSLVGGTAYGYTF. Supplemented by reference TRBV11-3 and TRBJ1-2, the full variable domain reads EAGVVQSPRYKIIEKKQPVAFWCNPISGHNTLYWYLQNLGQGPELLIRYENEEAVDDSQLPKDRFSAERLKGVDSTLKIQPAELGDSAVYLCASSLVGGTAYGYTFGSGTRLTVV.